The next 20 T cell receptor beta chains were all read from a single sample in a study of blood T cell repertoires in COVID-19. Profiled with immunoSEQ multiplex PCR; TCRdb holds only in-frame clones, not every one. Among 150,000 to 200,000 clones listed, more than 80% were seen once. Sequenced input: peripheral blood. These receptors all come from a woman at least 80 years old with COVID-19, enrolled during active disease.

CDR3 loop: CASSITGNTEAFF. In DNA form, the CDR3 reads TGTGCCAGCAGCATTACAGGGAACACTGAAGCTTTCTTT. The chain couples TRBV11-3 to TRBJ1-1; D might be TRBD1 (5 bases). This CDR3 is 13 amino acids long. Germline assignment: CDR1 SGHNT and CDR2 YENEEA. With 5 bases removed from V and 1 base from J, the gap between germline ends came to 8 bases.

The J gene is TRBJ2-3, the V gene TRBV30; no clear D. The CDR3 consists of 13 residues. CDR1 is GTSNPN and CDR2 is SVGIG in the germline V gene (reference sequence). Trimming left V 0 bases short and J 1 base short, with 5 bases between. The CDR3, as DNA: TGTGCCTGGAGTGTACGGGGCACAGATACGCAGTATTTT. Encoded protein: CAWSVRGTDTQYF.

CDR3 protein: CASSTTWSSGNTIYF. The CDR3 nucleotides are TGCGCCAGCAGCACCACTTGGAGCTCTGGAAACACCATATATTTT. The chain joins TRBV5-1 to TRBJ1-3; D remains ambiguous. Trimming shortened V by 4 bases and J by 0 bases, and 11 bases separated the two germline ends. The CDR3 totals 15 residues. Looked up from germline, CDR1 is SGHRS and CDR2 is YFSETQ.

The chain links TRBV18 to TRBJ1-6; TRBD1 matches 7 bases. With V trimmed by 8 bases and J by 7 bases, 14 bases remained unmatched. Germline-derived CDR1 and CDR2 are KGHSH and LQKENI. CDR3 size: 16 residues. CDR3 sequence reads: CASTIRTRDRNSPLHF. DNA for the CDR3: TGTGCCAGCACCATCCGGACCCGGGACAGAAATTCACCCCTCCACTTT.

The V and J genes are TRBV6-2 or TRBV6-3 and TRBJ2-3, with 7 bases matching TRBD2. CDR1 and CDR2 (germline): MNHEY, SVGEGT. V dropped 5 bases and J dropped 6; count of bases not matched to a gene: 11. This CDR3 spans 15 amino acids. As DNA, the CDR3 is TGTGCCAGCAGTCGGGACTACCAGCCAAGGGATACGCAGTATTTT. Protein: CASSRDYQPRDTQYF.

V and J are TRBV29-1 and TRBJ2-3; D is perhaps TRBD2 (6 bases). The ends were cut back, 6 bases at V and 5 bases at J, with 9 bases in the middle. The CDR3 consists of 11 residues. Looked up from germline, CDR1 is SQVTM and CDR2 is ANQGSEA. The CDR3 loop reads CSVNGGDTQYF. The CDR3 DNA reads as TGCAGCGTCAACGGGGGAGATACGCAGTATTTT.

This rearrangement joins TRBV5-6 to TRBJ2-2; TRBD1 matches at 9 bases. The V and J ends lost 4 bases and 2 bases, in that order; junction bases with no gene match: 15. The CDR3 has 19 residues. In germline, CDR1 is SGHDT, CDR2 YYEEEE. This CDR3 is CASSAPRRDRVYNTGELFF. In nucleotides, the CDR3 is TGTGCCAGCAGCGCCCCCCGTAGGGACAGGGTATATAACACCGGGGAGCTGTTTTTT. Drawing the rest from reference TRBV5-6 and TRBJ2-2, the complete variable domain is DAGVTQSPTHLIKTRGQQVTLRCSPKSGHDTVSWYQQALGQGPQFIFQYYEEEERQRGNFPDRFSGHQFPNYSSELNVNALLLGDSALYLCASSAPRRDRVYNTGELFFGEGSRLTVL.

The chain has TRBV19 and TRBJ2-7; D possibly corresponds to TRBD2 (6 bases). The CDR3 length is 15 residues. V was clipped by 6 bases and J by 1 base, with 16 bases between them. The germline V gene has CDR1 LNHDA and CDR2 SQIVND (reference sequence). CDR3: CASRPSGLFSYEQYF. The CDR3 DNA sequence: TGTGCCAGTAGACCAAGCGGGTTATTTTCCTACGAGCAGTACTTC.

As for this clone: Other DNA sequences within the sample encode an identical CDR3. This rearrangement joins TRBV10-3 to TRBJ2-3; 8 nucleotides match TRBD2. J was trimmed by 0 bases and V by 7 bases; bases with no gene match: 3. Germline CDR1 reads ENHRY; CDR2 reads SYGVKD. CDR3 length equals 14 residues. The CDR3 here is CAINSGGSTDTQYF. As DNA, the CDR3 is TGTGCCATCAACAGCGGGGGTAGCACAGATACGCAGTATTTT.

This clone was recorded a few times. The chain carries TRBV11-3 and TRBJ1-3, with 8 bases matching TRBD1. CDR3 size: 16 residues. Germline CDR1 SGHNT, CDR2 YENEEA. Unmatched junction bases numbered 6, after V lost 4 bases and J lost 1 base. The CDR3 region has the DNA TGTGCCAGCAGCTCTGGACAGGGACAATCTGGAAACACCATATATTTT. Translated, it gives CASSSGQGQSGNTIYF.

As for this clone: Within the sample, other DNA sequences also encode this same CDR3. This chain connects TRBV6-1 to TRBJ2-3, with 7 nucleotides matching TRBD2. Germline V gives CDR1 MNHNS, CDR2 SASEGT. CDR3 length equals 14 residues. After removal of 4 bases from V and 2 bases from J, the junction contained 3 bases not matched to a gene. CDR3 nucleotide sequence: TGTGCCAGCAGTGTAGCGGGCGCCACAGATACGCAGTATTTT. Protein: CASSVAGATDTQYF.

In its sample, this clone was seen a few times. The chain is built from TRBV5-4 and TRBJ2-3, with TRBD2 identical over 10 bases. CDR3 size: 16 residues. V dropped 1 base and J dropped 4; count of bases not matched to a gene: 6. Germline CDR1 is SGHNT and CDR2 is YYREEE (reference sequence). The CDR3 protein is CASSLQSGRGADTQYF. The DNA of the CDR3 is TGTGCCAGCAGCTTGCAGAGCGGGAGGGGGGCAGATACGCAGTATTTT.

The V and J genes are TRBV18 and TRBJ2-7; 7 bases agree with TRBD1. The junction had 8 bases not matched to a gene; V was cut back by 2 bases and J by 13 bases. From germline, CDR1 is KGHSH and CDR2 LQKENI. The CDR3 spans 12 residues. The CDR3 nucleotides read TGTGCCAGCTCACCATTCGCAGGGGGTCCTTACTTC. This encodes CASSPFAGGPYF. Together with reference TRBV18 and TRBJ2-7, the CDR3 gives the full variable domain: NAGVMQNPRHLVRRRGQEARLRCSPMKGHSHVYWYRQLPEEGLKFMVYLQKENIIDESGMPKERFSAEFPKEGPSILRIQQVVRGDSAAYFCASSPFAGGPYFGPGTRLTVT.

The genes are TRBV7-8 and TRBJ1-2; D perhaps matches TRBD1 (6 bases). Trimming removed 4 bases from V and 2 bases from J, with 14 bases in between. CDR1 SGHVS and CDR2 FQNEAQ come from the germline V gene. The length of the CDR3 is 15 residues. CDR3 residues: CASSSRTETNYGYTF. CDR3 sequence (DNA): TGTGCCAGCAGCTCGCGGACAGAGACCAACTATGGCTACACCTTC.

This clone was seen a handful of times. The rearrangement joins TRBV2 to TRBJ1-6; D call uncertain. The V gene's germline CDR1 is SNHLY and CDR2 FYNNEI. The germline V and J ends were trimmed by 2 bases and 4 bases, with 6 bases remaining between them. The CDR3 consists of 14 residues. The CDR3 bases are TGTGCCAGCAGTGAAACGGGTTATAATTCACCCCTCCACTTT. Protein sequence: CASSETGYNSPLHF.

CDR3 sequence: CATSRDRAGGGYTF. CDR3 nucleotide sequence: TGTGCCACCAGCAGAGATCGGGCAGGGGGTGGCTACACCTTC. V usage is TRBV15 and J usage is TRBJ1-2; 7 nucleotides line up with TRBD1. CDR1 and CDR2 from the germline V gene are LNHNV and YYDKDF (reference sequence). J lost 7 bases, V lost 0 bases, and 5 bases had no gene match. The CDR3 spans 14 residues.

The chain joins TRBV2 to TRBJ2-1, with a weak D call TRBD2 (5 bases). Germline CDR1 SNHLY, CDR2 FYNNEI. V was clipped by 5 bases and J by 8 bases, with 10 bases between them. This CDR3 contains 12 residues. The CDR3 DNA sequence: TGTGCCAGCAGTACAAACGGGGATGAGCAGTTCTTC. It translates to CASSTNGDEQFF.

V and J are TRBV5-6 and TRBJ2-7; TRBD2 aligns across 10 bases. CDR1 is SGHDT and CDR2 is YYEEEE in the germline V gene. This CDR3 has 15 residues. With 3 bases clipped from V and 5 bases from J, the junction kept 8 bases outside the gene matches. As DNA, the CDR3 is TGTGCCAGCAGCTCGCCGGGACTAGCGAGCGACGAGCAGTACTTC. This gives the protein CASSSPGLASDEQYF.

This chain joins TRBV29-1 and TRBJ1-1; D uncertain. There are 14 residues in the CDR3. The V end lost 2 bases, the J end lost 3 bases, and 13 bases lay between the germline ends. Per germline, CDR1 SQVTM and CDR2 ANQGSEA. This chain's CDR3 is CSVEPRLSDTEAFF. CDR3 DNA sequence: TGCAGCGTTGAACCCCGGCTGAGCGACACTGAAGCTTTCTTT.

The rearrangement uses TRBV20-1 and TRBJ2-1; TRBD2 agrees at 10 bases. CDR1 and CDR2 (germline): DFQATT, SNEGSKA (reference sequence). V was pared by 3 bases and J by 8 bases, with 7 bases of the junction left unmatched. This CDR3 has 14 residues. CDR3 amino acids: CSASPLAGVHEQFF. The CDR3 coding sequence is TGCAGTGCTAGTCCCCTAGCGGGAGTTCATGAGCAGTTCTTC.